This TCR beta chain came from a study of shared clonotypes between healthy human individuals. Background on the study: A couple of female and a few male donors aged 18 to 49 were enrolled.

Naivety among CD8 cells was defined by CD45RO negativity and positive CCR7 selection, thereby excluding terminally differentiated effector memory CD45RA+ cells. Remarks on this clone: Its target is unknown.

Assay runs were performed at deep level. Method: immunoSEQ multiplex PCR; TCRdb's copy keeps in-frame clones and lacks some. This table holds under 850,000 clones, approximately 92% found once. Study-wide findings and caveats: Compared with memory subsets, naive subsets generally had larger estimated richness.

Germline V gene data show CDR1 as MNHEY and CDR2 as SMNVEV (reference sequence). V shed 8 bases and J shed 6 bases, with 8 bases lying between them. CDR3 length: 11 residues. This clonotype was sampled from a man under 40 in good health. The sequencing sample was made of naive CD8+ T cells sorted from blood. The rearrangement uses TRBV27 and TRBJ2-1; D uncertain. The CDR3, as DNA: TGTGCCAGCTCGACCTTCAATGAGCAGTTCTTC. As protein: CASSTFNEQFF.